The T cell receptor (beta chain) described here comes from a study of blood T cells in healthy people across ages. PCR was performed a second time for about 7 to 12 cycles using a sample-barcoded 5' primer and a J-beta primer mix. From the 5' RACE reads, TCRdb called clonotypes with MiXCR, one entry per CDR3 protein. The table records under 1,000,000 distinct CDR3 sequences, about 45% of them present only once. This clonotype was counted between two and nine times. This CDR3 region has 16 residues. This sequence joins TRBV12-3 or TRBV12-4 and TRBJ2-7, with 8 bases lining up with TRBD2. Near its end, the DNA agrees better with TRBJ2-5, so the J call may be wrong. The clonotype was recovered from a man older than 75 in good health. Sequences were obtained from blood. DNA for the CDR3: TGTGCCAGCAGTTTCAGTTTCAGCCTAGCGGGAGAGACCCAGTACTTC. Translation gives CASSFSFSLAGETQYF.